This is a list of T cell receptor beta chains from one sample in a study of cytomegalovirus exposure and HLA in healthy donors. Sequencing was performed with immunoSEQ multiplex PCR; in TCRdb, only in-frame clones are kept and a portion is missing. The sample shows 130,000 to 150,000 clones, roughly 86% of them seen only once. Material: PBMCs. These receptors originate from a man between 18 and 29 years old in good health and CMV-seropositive. Each CDR3 is given with its conserved first and last residue. Fields, in order: V gene, J gene, D gene, CDR3 length, clone size, CDR3 protein, CDR3 DNA. The D gene is left open where the match is weak. Clone size, where shown, is once, few, many, or a class for clones that have expanded.

TRBV6-1	TRBJ2-5	.	12	.	CASRLYLETQYF	TGTGCCAGCAGGTTGTATCTAGAGACCCAGTACTTC
TRBV7-8	TRBJ1-5	.	16	.	CASSRSGNSRDQPQHF	TGTGCCAGCAGCCGATCGGGGAATTCTAGGGATCAGCCCCAGCATTTT
TRBV2	TRBJ1-4	TRBD1	14	once	CATHNRGLNEKLFF	TGTGCCACCCATAACAGGGGGCTGAATGAAAAACTGTTTTTT
TRBV19	TRBJ2-1	TRBD2	16	.	CASSMTSGSSYNEQFF	TGTGCCAGTAGTATGACTAGCGGGAGCTCCTACAATGAGCAGTTCTTC
TRBV4-1	TRBJ2-7	TRBD2	15	once	CASSQTGTSDYEQYF	TGCGCCAGCAGCCAGACCGGGACTAGCGACTACGAGCAGTACTTC
TRBV25-1	TRBJ2-1	TRBD2	17	.	CASSLLAGLSPYNEQFF	TGTGCCAGCAGTTTACTAGCGGGACTCAGCCCCTACAATGAGCAGTTCTTC
TRBV28	TRBJ1-4	.	15	.	CASSPWTQGLGKLFF	TGTGCCAGCAGTCCATGGACGCAGGGGCTAGGAAAACTGTTTTTT
TRBV5-1	TRBJ2-1	TRBD2	16	.	CASSTHSGGVYNEQFF	TGCGCCAGCAGCACCCATAGCGGGGGAGTTTACAATGAGCAGTTCTTC
TRBV4-1	TRBJ1-1	.	14	.	CASTSAGDWNEAFF	TGCGCCAGCACCTCAGCGGGGGATTGGAATGAAGCTTTCTTT
TRBV28	TRBJ1-1	.	16	.	CASSLWSGAENTEAFF	TGTGCCAGCAGTTTATGGTCAGGGGCGGAGAACACTGAAGCTTTCTTT
TRBV5-4	TRBJ2-3	.	14	.	CASSFQGGGDTQYF	TGTGCCAGCAGCTTCCAGGGGGGAGGAGATACGCAGTATTTT
TRBV4-1	TRBJ2-3	TRBD2	16	.	CASSLGLAGGTDTQYF	TGCGCCAGCAGCCTCGGACTAGCGGGAGGAACAGATACGCAGTATTTT
TRBV11-2	TRBJ2-3	TRBD2	15	.	CASSFSGRAIDTQYF	TGTGCCAGCAGCTTTAGCGGGAGGGCCATAGATACGCAGTATTTT
TRBV7-3	TRBJ2-5	TRBD2	13	.	CASSSTSGETQYF	TGTGCCAGCAGCTCGACTAGCGGGGAGACCCAGTACTTC
TRBV5-6	TRBJ2-3	.	11	.	CASSEGDTQYF	TGTGCCAGCAGCGAGGGAGATACGCAGTATTTT
TRBV5-1	TRBJ1-3	.	14	once	CATQRRSSGNTIYF	TGCGCCACCCAGAGGCGGAGCTCTGGAAACACCATATATTTT
TRBV4-2	TRBJ2-1	.	17	.	CASSQEYSGLYIHEQFF	TGTGCCAGCAGCCAAGAATATTCAGGTTTGTATATCCATGAGCAGTTCTTC
TRBV29-1	TRBJ1-2	TRBD1	13	.	CSARDRSNYGYTF	TGCAGCGCTAGGGACAGGTCTAACTATGGCTACACCTTC
TRBV14	TRBJ2-2	.	14	once	CASSQQGLVGELFF	TGTGCCAGCAGCCAACAGGGTTTGGTCGGGGAGCTGTTTTTT
TRBV5-1	TRBJ2-7	.	12	.	CASSRTNYEQYF	TGCGCCAGCAGCAGGACAAACTACGAGCAGTACTTC
TRBV6-6	TRBJ1-4	.	12	.	CATSAQREKLFF	TGTGCCACCAGCGCCCAGCGGGAAAAACTGTTTTTT
TRBV6-5	TRBJ1-1	.	13	.	CASKLTVNTEAFF	TGTGCCAGCAAACTGACTGTGAACACTGAAGCTTTCTTT
TRBV28	TRBJ2-1	.	15	.	CASSLASGWAIEQFF	TGTGCCAGCAGTTTAGCGAGCGGGTGGGCTATTGAGCAGTTCTTC
TRBV9	TRBJ2-5	.	14	.	CASSAAGKQETQYF	TGTGCCAGCAGCGCGGCCGGGAAACAAGAGACCCAGTACTTC
TRBV15	TRBJ2-5	TRBD2	13	once	CATSGGLVETQYF	TGTGCCACCAGCGGCGGACTAGTGGAGACCCAGTACTTC
TRBV28	TRBJ2-7	TRBD2	15	.	CASRKTSGRAREQYF	TGTGCCAGCAGAAAGACTAGCGGGAGGGCTAGGGAGCAGTACTTC
TRBV25-1	TRBJ2-4	.	16	.	CASSDNVRDFGNIQYF	TGTGCCAGCAGTGACAACGTGAGGGACTTCGGAAACATTCAGTACTTC
TRBV4-1	TRBJ1-2	TRBD1	14	once	CASSQVGTGGGYTF	TGCGCCAGCAGCCAAGTCGGGACAGGGGGTGGCTACACCTTC
TRBV30	TRBJ1-6	.	13	.	CAWRRAGVSPLHF	TGTGCCTGGAGAAGGGCAGGGGTTTCACCCCTCCACTTT
TRBV29-1	TRBJ2-1	.	13	.	CSVRGGWTNEQFF	TGCAGCGTTAGGGGGGGCTGGACCAATGAGCAGTTCTTC
TRBV10-1	TRBJ2-1	TRBD2	15	.	CASRPGTSGRDEQFF	TGCGCCAGCAGGCCCGGGACTAGCGGGAGAGACGAGCAGTTCTTC
TRBV7-9	TRBJ2-1	TRBD1	15	.	CASSATGEAYNEQFF	TGTGCCAGCAGCGCGACAGGGGAGGCCTACAATGAGCAGTTCTTC
TRBV27	TRBJ1-1	TRBD1	13	.	CASSKQGKPEAFF	TGTGCCAGCAGTAAACAGGGGAAACCTGAAGCTTTCTTT
TRBV7-7	TRBJ2-7	.	13	many	CASSLDLQAEQYF	TGTGCTAGCAGCTTAGACCTACAGGCCGAGCAGTACTTC
TRBV19	TRBJ2-3	.	15	.	CASSPAGPGTDTQYF	TGTGCCAGTAGTCCCGCGGGCCCGGGCACAGATACGCAGTATTTT
TRBV29-1	TRBJ2-1	TRBD2	13	.	CSVGRELLNEQFF	TGCAGCGTTGGGCGGGAGCTCCTCAATGAGCAGTTCTTC
TRBV5-1	TRBJ2-1	TRBD2	18	.	CASSLEGTSGRAYNEQFF	TGCGCCAGCAGCTTGGAAGGGACTAGCGGGAGGGCCTACAATGAGCAGTTCTTC
TRBV6-5	TRBJ2-3	.	14	.	CASSSSSLGDTQYF	TGTGCCAGCAGTTCGTCCTCTCTCGGAGATACGCAGTATTTT
TRBV28	TRBJ1-5	.	15	.	CASSRNRVVHQPQHF	TGTGCCAGCAGTCGTAACAGGGTTGTTCATCAGCCCCAGCATTTT
TRBV7-2	TRBJ2-5	TRBD2	16	.	CASSLSGSTLQETQYF	TGTGCCAGCAGCCTTAGCGGGAGTACTCTCCAAGAGACCCAGTACTTC